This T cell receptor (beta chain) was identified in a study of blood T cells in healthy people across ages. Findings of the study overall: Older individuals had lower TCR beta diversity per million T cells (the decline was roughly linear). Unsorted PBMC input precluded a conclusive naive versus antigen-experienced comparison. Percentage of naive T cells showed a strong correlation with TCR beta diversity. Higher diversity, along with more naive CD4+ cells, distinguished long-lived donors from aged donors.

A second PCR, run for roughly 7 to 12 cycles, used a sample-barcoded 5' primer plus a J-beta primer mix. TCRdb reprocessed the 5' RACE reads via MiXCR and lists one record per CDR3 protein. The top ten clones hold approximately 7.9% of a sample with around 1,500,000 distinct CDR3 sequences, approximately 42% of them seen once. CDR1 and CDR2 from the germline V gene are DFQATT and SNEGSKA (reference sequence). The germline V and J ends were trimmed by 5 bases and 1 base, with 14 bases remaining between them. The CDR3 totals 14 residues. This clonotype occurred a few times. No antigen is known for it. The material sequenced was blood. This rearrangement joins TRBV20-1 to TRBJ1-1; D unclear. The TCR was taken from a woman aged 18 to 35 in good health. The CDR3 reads CSAPSRPGNTEAFF. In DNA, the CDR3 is TGCAGTGCTCCCTCCCGACCGGGGAACACTGAAGCTTTCTTT.